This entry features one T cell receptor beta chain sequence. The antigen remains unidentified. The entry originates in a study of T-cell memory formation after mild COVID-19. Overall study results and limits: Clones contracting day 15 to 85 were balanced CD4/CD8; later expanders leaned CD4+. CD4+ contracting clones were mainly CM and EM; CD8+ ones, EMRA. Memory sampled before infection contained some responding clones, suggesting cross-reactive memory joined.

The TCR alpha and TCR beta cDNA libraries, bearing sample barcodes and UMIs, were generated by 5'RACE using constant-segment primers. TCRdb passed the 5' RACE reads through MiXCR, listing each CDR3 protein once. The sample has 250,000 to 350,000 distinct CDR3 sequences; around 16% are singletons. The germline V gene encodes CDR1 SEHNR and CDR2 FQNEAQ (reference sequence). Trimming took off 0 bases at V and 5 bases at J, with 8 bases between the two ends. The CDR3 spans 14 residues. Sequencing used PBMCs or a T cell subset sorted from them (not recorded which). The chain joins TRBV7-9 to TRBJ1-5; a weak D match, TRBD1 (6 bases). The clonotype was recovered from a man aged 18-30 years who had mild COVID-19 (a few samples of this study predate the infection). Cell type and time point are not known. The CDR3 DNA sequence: TGTGCCAGCAGCTTAGCGGGGGGCCATCAGCCCCAGCATTTT. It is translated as CASSLAGGHQPQHF.